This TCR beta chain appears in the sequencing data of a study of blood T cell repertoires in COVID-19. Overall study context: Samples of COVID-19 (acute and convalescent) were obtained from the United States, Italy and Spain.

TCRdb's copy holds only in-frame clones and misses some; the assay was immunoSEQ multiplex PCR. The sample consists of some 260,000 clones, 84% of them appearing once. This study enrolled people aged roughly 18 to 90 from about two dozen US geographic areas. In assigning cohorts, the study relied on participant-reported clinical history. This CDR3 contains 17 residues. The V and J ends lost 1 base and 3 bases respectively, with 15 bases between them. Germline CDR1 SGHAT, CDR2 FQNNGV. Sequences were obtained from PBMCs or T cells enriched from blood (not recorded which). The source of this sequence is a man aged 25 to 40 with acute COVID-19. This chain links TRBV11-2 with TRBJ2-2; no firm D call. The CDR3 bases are TGTGCCAGCAGCTTAGTTGCTGGCGACTGGTACACCGGGGAGCTGTTTTTT. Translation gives CASSLVAGDWYTGELFF.